The TCR beta chain described here comes from a study of cytomegalovirus exposure and HLA in healthy donors. Background on the study: The approximately 130 validation repertoires were reported in a later analysis to have been generated on the same platform as the 666 first-cohort repertoires.

This clone turned up a few times. Antigen: not known. From germline, CDR1 is LNHDA and CDR2 SQIVND (reference sequence). Trimming cost V 4 bases and J 4 bases, with 17 bases left between them. This CDR3 comprises 17 residues. Produced via immunoSEQ multiplex PCR; TCRdb's table is partial and in-frame only. In the table there are roughly 130,000 clones, nearly 90% of which are singletons. Study conclusions and caveats: Rarity held for most TCR sequences, but there were some public TCRs that occurred in many donors. According to the study, around 160 TCR beta chains were cytomegalovirus-associated. TCR clusters originating in the first cohort tended to co-occur in the 110 or so validation repertoires, according to a later analysis.

Sequencing used PBMCs. This TCR was sampled from a woman aged 18-29 years in good health and CMV-seropositive. This rearrangement joins TRBV19 to TRBJ1-6, with TRBD1 as a possible D gene (6 bases). The CDR3 DNA sequence: TGTGCCAGTAGTAGGAACAGGGACAACGGGTATAATTCACCCCTCCACTTT. It specifies CASSRNRDNGYNSPLHF.